Presented here are 11 T cell receptor beta chains from one specimen sequenced in a study of vaccination effects on CD4 cells after COVID-19. Sequencing was preceded by expansion of antigen-specific CD4+ T cells with viral peptide pools in the ViraFEST assay. Investigators separated out CD4+ T cells once approximately 10 days of culture had passed. Infection dated between March and December 2020, before the Alpha, Beta and Delta variants reached the United States. Some clones are missing from TCRdb's copy, which holds only in-frame ones; the method was immunoSEQ multiplex PCR. Among 60,000 to 75,000 clones, about 69% were seen once, and the ten largest hold about 5%. No antigens are known for them. Specimen: CD4+ T cells from PBMCs cultured with HIV peptides, collected before COVID-19 vaccination. Subset of the sample: HIV-1 Nef peptide pool negative control/reference culture. The receptors shown here come from a human donor who had a prior SARS-CoV-2 infection.

This chain uses TRBV27 with TRBJ2-2, with D unresolved. V was cut by 8 bases and J by 0 bases, with 10 bases left in between. The CDR3 runs 14 residues. CDR1 and CDR2 (germline): MNHEY, SMNVEV (reference sequence). CDR3 sequence reads: CASRQRANTGELFF. CDR3 coding DNA: TGTGCCAGCCGTCAACGCGCGAACACCGGGGAGCTGTTTTTT.

The chain couples TRBV9 to TRBJ2-5; the D is unclear. With 0 bases removed from V and 5 bases from J, the gap between germline ends came to 11 bases. CDR3 size: 14 residues. Germline V gene sequence: CDR1 SGDLS, CDR2 YYNGEE. The CDR3: CASSVDQVGETQYF. Written as DNA, the CDR3 is TGTGCCAGCAGCGTAGATCAGGTTGGGGAGACCCAGTACTTC.

This chain uses TRBV6-6 with TRBJ2-5; D perhaps matches TRBD2 (5 bases). Germline assignment: CDR1 MNHNY and CDR2 SVGAGI (reference sequence). CDR3 length: 11 amino acids. Trimming took 4 bases from V and 8 from J, leaving 8 bases between them. CDR3 residues: CASSSPGTQYF. CDR3 sequence (DNA): TGTGCCAGCAGTTCACCGGGAACCCAGTACTTC.

This chain links TRBV19 with TRBJ1-5; 9 positions agree with TRBD1. This CDR3 spans 14 amino acids. J lost 5 bases, V lost 7 bases, and 6 bases had no gene match. Germline CDR1 reads LNHDA; CDR2 reads SQIVND (reference sequence). The CDR3, as DNA: TGTGCCAGTACACGCGGGACAGGGTATCAGCCCCAGCATTTT. As protein: CASTRGTGYQPQHF.

This clone was seen only once. The rearrangement links TRBV6-6 to TRBJ1-2, with TRBD1 identical over 7 bases. Germline CDR1 reads MNHNY; CDR2 reads SVGAGI (reference sequence). This CDR3 has 15 amino acids. Trimming took 6 bases from V and 4 from J; bases not matched to a gene: 11. The CDR3, as DNA: TGTGCCAGCAGACGGGACAGCCCTTCTGGCTATGGCTACACCTTC. As protein: CASRRDSPSGYGYTF.

The CDR3 reads CASSQDHNADTQYF. CDR3 in DNA: TGCGCCAGCAGCCAAGATCATAACGCAGATACGCAGTATTTT. V is TRBV4-3 and J is TRBJ2-3; D ambiguous. Germline values: CDR1 LGHNA, CDR2 YSLEER. The ends were cut back, 0 bases at V and 4 bases at J, with 8 bases in the middle. The CDR3 length is 14 residues.

The V call is TRBV28, the J call TRBJ2-3; D ambiguous. V was trimmed by 6 bases and J by 4 bases, leaving 20 bases between them. The germline gives CDR1 MDHEN, CDR2 SYDVKM. The CDR3 is 16 residues long. The CDR3, as DNA: TGTGCCAGCAGCCCCATAGGAGTCGGAGAAGCAGATACGCAGTATTTT. It encodes CASSPIGVGEADTQYF.

This clone was observed a handful of times. For the CDR3, the DNA is TGTGCCAGCAGCCTCGACCACGGCGGGGTTACCTATGGCTACACCTTC. The encoded protein is CASSLDHGGVTYGYTF. V usage is TRBV7-9 and J usage is TRBJ1-2; D remains unclear. The CDR3 has 16 residues. The V gene lost 5 bases and the J gene lost 4 bases, with 20 bases spanning the gap. Germline loops: CDR1 SEHNR, CDR2 FQNEAQ (reference sequence). Together with reference TRBV7-9 and TRBJ1-2, the CDR3 gives the full variable domain: DTGVSQNPRHKITKRGQNVTFRCDPISEHNRLYWYRQTLGQGPEFLTYFQNEAQLEKSRLLSDRFSAERPKGSFSTLEIQRTEQGDSAMYLCASSLDHGGVTYGYTFGSGTRLTVV.

This clone has just a few counts. The chain joins TRBV20-1 to TRBJ2-7; TRBD1 aligns across 7 bases. With V trimmed by 3 bases and J by 4 bases, 12 bases remained unmatched. CDR3 length: 15 residues. Germline CDR1 reads DFQATT; CDR2 reads SNEGSKA (reference sequence). Written as DNA, the CDR3 is TGCAGTGCTAGTAATCTTGCGACAGGGTCATACGAGCAGTACTTC. This gives the protein CSASNLATGSYEQYF.

This clone was seen just once. This chain connects TRBV7-9 to TRBJ2-7, with 7 positions matching TRBD1. CDR1 and CDR2 from the germline V gene are SEHNR and FQNEAQ (reference sequence). There are 15 residues in the CDR3. Trimming removed 0 bases from V and 5 bases from J; junction bases left unmatched: 7. CDR3 nucleotide sequence: TGTGCCAGCAGCTTAGCGCCAGGGGGTTACCACGAGCAGTACTTC. Amino acid sequence: CASSLAPGGYHEQYF.

The sample holds a few counts of this clone. The V gene is TRBV11-3, the J gene TRBJ2-2, with a weak D call TRBD2 (6 bases). The germline V and J ends were trimmed by 5 bases and 0 bases, with 10 bases remaining between them. There are 15 residues in the CDR3. The germline CDR1 and CDR2 sequences are SGHNT and YENEEA. CDR3 DNA: TGTGCCAGCAGCACTCTAGCGTCGAACACCGGGGAGCTGTTTTTT. Translated, it gives CASSTLASNTGELFF.